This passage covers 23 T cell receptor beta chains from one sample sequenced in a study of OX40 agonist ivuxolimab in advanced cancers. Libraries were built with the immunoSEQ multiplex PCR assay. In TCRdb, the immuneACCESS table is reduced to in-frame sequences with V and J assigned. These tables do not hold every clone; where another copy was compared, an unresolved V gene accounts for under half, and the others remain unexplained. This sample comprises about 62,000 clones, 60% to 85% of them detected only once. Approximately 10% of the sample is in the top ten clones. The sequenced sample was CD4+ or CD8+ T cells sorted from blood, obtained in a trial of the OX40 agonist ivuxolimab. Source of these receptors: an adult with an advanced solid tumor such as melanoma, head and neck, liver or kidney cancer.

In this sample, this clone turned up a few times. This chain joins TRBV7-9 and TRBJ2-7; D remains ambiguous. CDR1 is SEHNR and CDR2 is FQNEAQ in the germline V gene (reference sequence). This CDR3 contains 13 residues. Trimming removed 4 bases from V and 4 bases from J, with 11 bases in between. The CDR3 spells CASSSRTVYEQYF. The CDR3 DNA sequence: TGTGCCAGCAGCTCCCGGACGGTGTACGAGCAGTACTTC.

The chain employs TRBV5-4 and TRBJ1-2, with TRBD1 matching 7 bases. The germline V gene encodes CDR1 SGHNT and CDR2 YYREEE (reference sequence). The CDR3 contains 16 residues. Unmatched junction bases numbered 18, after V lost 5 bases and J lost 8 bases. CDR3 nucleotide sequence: TGTGCCAGCAGTTCTCAGGGGGACGCCACTCGAGCGGGCTACACCTTC. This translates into CASSSQGDATRAGYTF.

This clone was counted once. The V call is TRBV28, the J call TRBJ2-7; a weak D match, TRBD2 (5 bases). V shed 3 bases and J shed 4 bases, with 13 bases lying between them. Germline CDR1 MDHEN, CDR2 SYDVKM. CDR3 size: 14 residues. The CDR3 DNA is TGTGCCAGCAGTTTTCGGGGAGTTGGTTACGAGCAGTACTTC. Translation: CASSFRGVGYEQYF.

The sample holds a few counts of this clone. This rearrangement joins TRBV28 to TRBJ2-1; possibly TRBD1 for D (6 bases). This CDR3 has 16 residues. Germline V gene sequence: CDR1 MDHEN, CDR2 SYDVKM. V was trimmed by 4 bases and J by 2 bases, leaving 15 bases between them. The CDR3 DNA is TGTGCCAGCAGTTCCCCGGACAGCTTCGCCTACAATGAGCAGTTCTTC. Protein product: CASSSPDSFAYNEQFF.

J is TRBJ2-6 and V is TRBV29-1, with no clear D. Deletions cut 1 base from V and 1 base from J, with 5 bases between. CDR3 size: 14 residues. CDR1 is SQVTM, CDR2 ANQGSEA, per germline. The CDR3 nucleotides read TGCAGCGTTGAAGTAATGTCTGGGGCCAACGTCCTGACTTTC. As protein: CSVEVMSGANVLTF.

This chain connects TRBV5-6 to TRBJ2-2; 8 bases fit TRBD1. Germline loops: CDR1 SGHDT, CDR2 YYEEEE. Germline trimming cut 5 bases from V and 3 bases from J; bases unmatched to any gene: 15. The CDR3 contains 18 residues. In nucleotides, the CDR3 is TGTGCCAGCAGTTTTAGCCGCCGGGACAGGAGATACACCGGGGAGCTGTTTTTT. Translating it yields CASSFSRRDRRYTGELFF.

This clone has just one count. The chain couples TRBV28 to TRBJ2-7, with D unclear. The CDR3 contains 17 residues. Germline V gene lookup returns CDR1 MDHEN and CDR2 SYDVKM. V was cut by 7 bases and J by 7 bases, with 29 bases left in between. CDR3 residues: CASTTGPLYRAFEEQYF. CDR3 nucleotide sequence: TGTGCCAGCACTACCGGGCCACTCTATAGAGCTTTTGAAGAGCAGTACTTC.

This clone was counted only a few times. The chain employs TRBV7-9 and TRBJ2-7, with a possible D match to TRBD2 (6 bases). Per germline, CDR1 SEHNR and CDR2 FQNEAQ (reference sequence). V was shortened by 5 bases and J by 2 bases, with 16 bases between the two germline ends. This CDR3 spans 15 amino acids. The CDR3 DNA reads TGTGCCAGCAGCCCGAGGGAGGCAGTCCCCTACGAGCAGTACTTC. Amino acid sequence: CASSPREAVPYEQYF.

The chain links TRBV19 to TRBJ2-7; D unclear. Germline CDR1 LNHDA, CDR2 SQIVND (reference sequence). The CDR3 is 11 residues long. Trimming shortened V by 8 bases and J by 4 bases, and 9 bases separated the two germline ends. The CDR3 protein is CASGTKYEQYF. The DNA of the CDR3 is TGTGCCAGTGGAACCAAGTACGAGCAGTACTTC.

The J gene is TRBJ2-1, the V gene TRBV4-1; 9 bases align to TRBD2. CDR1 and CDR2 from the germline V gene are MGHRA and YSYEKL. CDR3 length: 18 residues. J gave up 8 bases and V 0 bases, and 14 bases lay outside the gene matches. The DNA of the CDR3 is TGCGCCAGCAGCCAAGAAGCCTTAGAAATAGCGGGGGACTATGAGCAGTTCTTC. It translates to CASSQEALEIAGDYEQFF.

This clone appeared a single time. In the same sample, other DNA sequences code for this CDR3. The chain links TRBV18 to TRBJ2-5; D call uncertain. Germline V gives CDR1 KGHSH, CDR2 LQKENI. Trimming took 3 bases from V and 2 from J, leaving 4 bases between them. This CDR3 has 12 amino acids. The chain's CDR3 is CASSPAQETQYF. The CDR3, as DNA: TGTGCCAGCTCACCTGCTCAAGAGACCCAGTACTTC.

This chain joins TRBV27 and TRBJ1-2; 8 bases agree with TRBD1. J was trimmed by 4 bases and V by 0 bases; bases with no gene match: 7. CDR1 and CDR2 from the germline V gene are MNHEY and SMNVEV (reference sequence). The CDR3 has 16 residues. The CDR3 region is CASSLSSGTGVYGYTF. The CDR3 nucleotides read TGTGCCAGCAGTTTATCTTCGGGGACAGGAGTCTATGGCTACACCTTC.

Here the CDR3 DNA reads TGTGCCAGCTCACTGGGGGTTTCGACTTCTGGGGCCAACGTCCTGACTTTC. Protein: CASSLGVSTSGANVLTF. The chain employs TRBV18 and TRBJ2-6; D may be TRBD1 or TRBD2 (5 bases each). Germline V gene lookup returns CDR1 KGHSH and CDR2 LQKENI. The CDR3 is made up of 17 amino acids. Trimming removed 4 bases from V and 1 base from J, with 14 bases in between.

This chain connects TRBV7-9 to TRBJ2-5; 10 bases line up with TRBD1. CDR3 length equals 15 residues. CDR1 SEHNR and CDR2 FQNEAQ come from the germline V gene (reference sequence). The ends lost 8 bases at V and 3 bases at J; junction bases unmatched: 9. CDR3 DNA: TGTGCCAGCGTCCGAGGACAGGGGGGAGAAGAGACCCAGTACTTC. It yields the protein CASVRGQGGEETQYF.

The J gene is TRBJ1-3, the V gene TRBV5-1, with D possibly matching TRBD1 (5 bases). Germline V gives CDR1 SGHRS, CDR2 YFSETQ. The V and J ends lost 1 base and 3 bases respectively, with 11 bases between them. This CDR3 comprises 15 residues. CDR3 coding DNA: TGCGCCAGCAGCTTGCAAGGGGCTGATGGAAACACCATATATTTT. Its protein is CASSLQGADGNTIYF.

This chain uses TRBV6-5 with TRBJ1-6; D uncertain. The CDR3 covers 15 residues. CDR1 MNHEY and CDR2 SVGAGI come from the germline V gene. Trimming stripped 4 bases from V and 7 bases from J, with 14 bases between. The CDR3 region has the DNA TGTGCCAGCAGTTCAGGAGCCTCGGGGAATTCACCCCTCCACTTT. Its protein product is CASSSGASGNSPLHF.

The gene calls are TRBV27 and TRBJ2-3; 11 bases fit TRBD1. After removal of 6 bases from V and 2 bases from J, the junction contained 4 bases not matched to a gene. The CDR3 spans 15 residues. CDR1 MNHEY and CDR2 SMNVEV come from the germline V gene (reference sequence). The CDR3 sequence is CASRKGQGVTDTQYF. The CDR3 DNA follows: TGTGCCAGCAGAAAGGGACAGGGGGTCACAGATACGCAGTATTTT.

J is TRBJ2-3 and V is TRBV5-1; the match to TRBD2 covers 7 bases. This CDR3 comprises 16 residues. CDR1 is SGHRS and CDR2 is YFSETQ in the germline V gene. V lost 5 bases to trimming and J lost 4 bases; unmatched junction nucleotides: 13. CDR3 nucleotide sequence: TGCGCCAGCAGGATAGGGAAAGCGGGATTTGCAGATACGCAGTATTTT. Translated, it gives CASRIGKAGFADTQYF.

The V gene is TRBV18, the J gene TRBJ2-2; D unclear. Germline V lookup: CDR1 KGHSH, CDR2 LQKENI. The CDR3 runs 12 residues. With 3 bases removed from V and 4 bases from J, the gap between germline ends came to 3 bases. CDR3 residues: CASSPSTGELFF. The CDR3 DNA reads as TGTGCCAGCTCACCGAGCACCGGGGAGCTGTTTTTT. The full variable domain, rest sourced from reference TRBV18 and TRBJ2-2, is NAGVMQNPRHLVRRRGQEARLRCSPMKGHSHVYWYRQLPEEGLKFMVYLQKENIIDESGMPKERFSAEFPKEGPSILRIQQVVRGDSAAYFCASSPSTGELFFGEGSRLTVL.

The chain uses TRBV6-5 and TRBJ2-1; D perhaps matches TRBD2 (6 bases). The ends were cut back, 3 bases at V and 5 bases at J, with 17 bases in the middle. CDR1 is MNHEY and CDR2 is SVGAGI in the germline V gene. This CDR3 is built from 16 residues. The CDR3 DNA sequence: TGTGCCAGCAGTTATATTCGGGACTCGTCTAACAATGAGCAGTTCTTC. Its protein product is CASSYIRDSSNNEQFF.

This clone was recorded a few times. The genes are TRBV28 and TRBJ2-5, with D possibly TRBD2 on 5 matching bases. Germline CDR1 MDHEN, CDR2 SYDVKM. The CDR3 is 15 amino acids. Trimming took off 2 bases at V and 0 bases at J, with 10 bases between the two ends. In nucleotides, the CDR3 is TGTGCCAGCAGTTTAGGTCGGGGTTACCAAGAGACCCAGTACTTC. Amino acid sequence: CASSLGRGYQETQYF.

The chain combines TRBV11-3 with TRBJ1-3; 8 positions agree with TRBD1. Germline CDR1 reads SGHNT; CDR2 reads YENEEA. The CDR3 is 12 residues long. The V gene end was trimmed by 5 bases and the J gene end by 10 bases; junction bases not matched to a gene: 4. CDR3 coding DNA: TGTGCCAGCAGCCCGGACAGGGAAACCATATATTTT. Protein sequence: CASSPDRETIYF.

CDR3 loop: CATALDGYSEQYF. The DNA of the CDR3 is TGTGCCACGGCGCTTGACGGATACAGTGAGCAGTACTTC. The chain is built from TRBV15 and TRBJ2-7; no firm D call. The length of the CDR3 is 13 residues. The germline CDR1 and CDR2 sequences are LNHNV and YYDKDF (reference sequence). Trimming removed 9 bases at V and 7 bases at J, with 19 bases between.